The rows below give T cell receptor beta chains drawn from one sample of a study of T cell repertoires in cytomegalovirus infection. MiXCR, applied by TCRdb to the reads, yields one record per CDR3 protein. In the table there are about 180,000 distinct CDR3 sequences, 17% of which are singletons. Sequences were obtained from CD8+ T cells from PBMCs. These TCRs come from a human donor in good health (CMV status not recorded). Some clones in this sample may be carry-over from other donors' samples. The CDR3 runs from the conserved cysteine through the conserved F or W. D genes are given only for firm matches. Clone sizes are given selectively: once, few, many, or a class where the clone is expanded.

>-|few|TRBJ2-3|TRBV20-1
CSARDPRGSSTDTQYF
>-|-|TRBJ2-7|TRBV7-9
CASSLTGQAYEQYF
>-|many|TRBJ1-2|TRBV12-3/TRBV12-4
CASSFGGDYGYTF
>-|-|TRBJ2-3|TRBV6-5
CASSYPGADTQYF
>-|-|TRBJ1-5|TRBV7-2
CASSSNAWNQPQHF
>-|many|TRBJ2-7|TRBV7-2
CASSEDEQYF
>-|-|TRBJ2-7|TRBV4-3
CASSQDGGGLEQYF
>TRBD1|-|TRBJ1-5|TRBV7-8
CASSLGQLLAQHF
>-|few|TRBJ1-5|TRBV15
CATSVYRVGQPQHF
>-|-|TRBJ1-5|TRBV4-1
CASSQGRGSNQPQHF
>TRBD1|-|TRBJ2-1|TRBV5-1
CASSATRDRVSNEQFF
>-|-|TRBJ1-1|TRBV7-9
CASLGRDEAFF
>-|-|TRBJ1-2|TRBV28
CASSSKHRSPNYGYTF
>-|-|TRBJ1-5|TRBV7-8
CASSSPPDIRNQPQHF
>-|few|TRBJ2-1|TRBV9
CASSEEGAYNEQFF
>-|few|TRBJ1-4|TRBV28
CASTMTRANEKLFF